Listed here are 5 T cell receptor beta chains from one sample, sequenced in a study of blood T cell repertoires in COVID-19. Sequencing was performed with immunoSEQ multiplex PCR; in TCRdb, only in-frame clones are kept and a portion is missing. This repertoire shows roughly 250,000 clones, around nine tenths found once; its top ten account for approximately 2.1%. The sample comprised peripheral blood. Receptors originate from a woman between 40 and 55 years old who had recovered from COVID-19.

The chain uses TRBV11-3 and TRBJ2-5; tentatively, D is TRBD1 (6 bases). Germline V gene data show CDR1 as SGHNT and CDR2 as YENEEA. CDR3 length: 13 residues. With 5 bases removed from V and 5 bases from J, the gap between germline ends came to 12 bases. CDR3 DNA: TGTGCCAGCAGCCTCGGGCAGGGGGAGACCCAGTACTTC. Protein product: CASSLGQGETQYF.

The chain has TRBV18 and TRBJ2-7; perhaps TRBD2 as D (5 bases). The CDR3 is made up of 16 amino acids. The V and J ends lost 6 bases and 1 base respectively, with 19 bases between them. The germline gives CDR1 KGHSH, CDR2 LQKENI. CDR3 residues: CASSEMEAPLSYEQYF. Written as DNA, the CDR3 is TGTGCCAGCTCCGAAATGGAGGCTCCTCTTTCCTACGAGCAGTACTTC.

The V and J genes are TRBV7-2 and TRBJ2-4; 7 bases match TRBD2. CDR1 is SGHTA, CDR2 FQGNSA, per germline. V lost 3 bases and J lost 0; bases outside the gene matches: 5. The CDR3 length is 16 residues. CDR3 region: CASSFSGGGAKNIQYF. The CDR3, as DNA: TGTGCCAGCAGCTTTTCGGGCGGGGGAGCCAAAAACATTCAGTACTTC.

The chain has TRBV6-5 and TRBJ2-7; 10 bases fit TRBD1. From germline, CDR1 is MNHEY and CDR2 SVGAGI. Germline trimming cut 6 bases from V and 2 bases from J; bases unmatched to any gene: 1. This CDR3 region has 13 residues. The CDR3 region has the DNA TGTGCCAGCAGGGGGACAGGGGCCTACGAGCAGTACTTC. The encoded protein is CASRGTGAYEQYF.

The CDR3 loop is CAWTSVSQETQYF. CDR3 DNA: TGTGCCTGGACTAGCGTTAGCCAAGAGACCCAGTACTTC. The V gene is TRBV30, the J gene TRBJ2-5; tentative D call: TRBD2 (6 bases). Per germline, CDR1 GTSNPN and CDR2 SVGIG (reference sequence). The CDR3 totals 13 residues. The V and J ends lost 4 bases and 1 base respectively, with 10 bases between them.